This TCR beta chain originates from a study of cytotoxic CD8 clonotypes in ibrutinib-treated CLL. General observations from the study: Researchers report that baseline clonality outpaced age-matched healthy donors and tracked circulating CD8+ T-cell counts. On treatment, the uncommon public clonotypes contracted or remained stable.

The protocol was immunoSEQ multiplex PCR, while the TCRdb copy is restricted to in-frame clones and leaves out a portion. This table holds about 300,000 clones, roughly four fifths found once. This CDR3 has 12 amino acids. Germline assignment: CDR1 LNHDA and CDR2 SQIVND (reference sequence). Trimming took 6 bases from V and 8 from J, leaving 10 bases between them. Frozen-stored PBMCs produced approximately 2 micrograms of genomic DNA for TCR beta libraries. In the case of this clone: Its antigen is as yet unknown.

This TCR derives from a human donor with chronic lymphocytic leukemia. The chain uses TRBV19 and TRBJ1-4; D remains ambiguous. Sequencing was performed on PBMCs, taken at disease progression, from a patient treated with ibrutinib. CDR3 sequence reads: CASRREGEKLFF. CDR3 bases: TGTGCCAGTAGAAGGGAAGGCGAAAAACTGTTTTTT.